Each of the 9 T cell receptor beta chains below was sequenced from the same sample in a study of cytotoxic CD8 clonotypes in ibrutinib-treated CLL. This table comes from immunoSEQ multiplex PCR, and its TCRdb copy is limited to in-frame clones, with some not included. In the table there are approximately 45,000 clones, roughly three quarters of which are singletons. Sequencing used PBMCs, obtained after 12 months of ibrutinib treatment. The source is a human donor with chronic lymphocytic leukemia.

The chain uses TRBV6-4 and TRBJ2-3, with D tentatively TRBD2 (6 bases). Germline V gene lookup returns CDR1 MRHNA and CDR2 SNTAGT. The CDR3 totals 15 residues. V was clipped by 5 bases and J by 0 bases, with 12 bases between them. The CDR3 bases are TGTGCCAGCAGTCCGGGGAGCGGGAGCACAGATACGCAGTATTTT. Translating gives CASSPGSGSTDTQYF.

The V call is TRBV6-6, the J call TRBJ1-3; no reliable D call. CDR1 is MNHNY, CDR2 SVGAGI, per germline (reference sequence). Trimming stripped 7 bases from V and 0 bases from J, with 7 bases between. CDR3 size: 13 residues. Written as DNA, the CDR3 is TGTGCCAGCACGTTCTCCTCTGGAAACACCATATATTTT. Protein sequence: CASTFSSGNTIYF.

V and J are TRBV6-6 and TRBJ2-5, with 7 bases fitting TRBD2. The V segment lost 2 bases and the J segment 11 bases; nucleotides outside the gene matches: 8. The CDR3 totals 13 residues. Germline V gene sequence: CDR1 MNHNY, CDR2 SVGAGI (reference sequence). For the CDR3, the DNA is TGTGCCAGCAGTTACCTGGGGGGGAGGGAGCAGTACTTC. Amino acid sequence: CASSYLGGREQYF.

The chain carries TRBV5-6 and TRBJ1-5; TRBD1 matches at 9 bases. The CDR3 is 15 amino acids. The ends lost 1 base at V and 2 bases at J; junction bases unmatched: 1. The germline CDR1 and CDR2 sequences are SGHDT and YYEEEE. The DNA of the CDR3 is TGTGCCAGCAGCTTGAGGGACAGGGGCAATCAGCCCCAGCATTTT. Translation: CASSLRDRGNQPQHF.

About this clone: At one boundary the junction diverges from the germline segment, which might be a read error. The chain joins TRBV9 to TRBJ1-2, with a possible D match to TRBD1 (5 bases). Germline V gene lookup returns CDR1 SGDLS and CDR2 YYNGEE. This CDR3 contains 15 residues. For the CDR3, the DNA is TGTGTCAGCAGCGTAGAGGGGAGTAGGAACTATGGCTACACCTTC. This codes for CVSSVEGSRNYGYTF.

The CDR3 loop is CASSVGRGVTYEQYF. The CDR3 DNA reads as TGTGCCAGCAGCGTAGGACGGGGCGTGACCTACGAGCAGTACTTC. This chain uses TRBV9 with TRBJ2-7; D tentatively reads TRBD1 or TRBD2 (5 bases each). V lost 0 bases to trimming and J lost 2 bases, with 12 bases between them. CDR3 size: 15 residues. Germline-derived CDR1 and CDR2 are SGDLS and YYNGEE.

CDR3 loop: CASSPERVQPQHF. CDR3 nucleotides: TGTGCCAGCAGCCCAGAGAGAGTTCAGCCCCAGCATTTT. The rearrangement joins TRBV4-2 to TRBJ1-5; D is undetermined. The ends were cut back, 4 bases at V and 6 bases at J, with 10 bases in the middle. Germline loops: CDR1 LGHNA, CDR2 YNFKEQ. The CDR3 spans 13 residues.

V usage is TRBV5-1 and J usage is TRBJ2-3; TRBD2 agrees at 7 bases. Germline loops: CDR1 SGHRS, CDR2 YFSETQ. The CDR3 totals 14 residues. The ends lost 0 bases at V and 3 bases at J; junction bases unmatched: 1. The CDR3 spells CASSLASGTDTQYF. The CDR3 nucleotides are TGCGCCAGCAGCTTGGCTAGCGGTACAGATACGCAGTATTTT.

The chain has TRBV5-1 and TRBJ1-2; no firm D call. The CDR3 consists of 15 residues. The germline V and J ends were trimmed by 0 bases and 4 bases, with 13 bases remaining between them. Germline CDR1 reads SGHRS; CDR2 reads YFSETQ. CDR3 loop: CASSLESTGTYGYTF. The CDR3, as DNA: TGCGCCAGCAGCTTGGAGAGCACGGGTACCTATGGCTACACCTTC.